The rows below give T cell receptor beta chains drawn from one sample of a study of T cells after yellow fever vaccination. TCRdb ran MiXCR on the 5' RACE reads and lists one entry per CDR3 protein. The table lists 300,000 to 400,000 distinct CDR3 sequences, roughly 8.7% of them singletons, with roughly 18% in the top ten. Material: PBMCs, obtained on the day of the first yellow fever vaccination. The source is a young man who received the YFV17D yellow fever vaccine. The CDR3 runs from the conserved cysteine through the conserved F or W.

V	J	CDR3
TRBV5-4	TRBJ2-4	CASSEGIDRLNIQYF
TRBV29-1	TRBJ2-5	CSVDGTGTQYF
TRBV6-1	TRBJ2-6	CASSPRSSQARSGANVLTF
TRBV9	TRBJ2-1	CASSPQGLEQFF
TRBV20-1	TRBJ2-7	CSAGGVSGVYEQYF
TRBV5-4	TRBJ2-3	CASSLLVTGGYITDTQYF
TRBV20-1	TRBJ1-1	CSAEFNTEAFF
TRBV28	TRBJ2-3	CASSPRGAGNTDTQYF
TRBV10-2	TRBJ1-5	CASSGQGHNQPQHF
TRBV19	TRBJ1-2	CASTPGTAPNYGYTF
TRBV6-1	TRBJ1-2	CASSEASGQGGYTF
TRBV24-1	TRBJ2-1	CATSDPSGGQYNEQFF
TRBV28	TRBJ2-3	CASSLYGQDTDTQYF
TRBV15	TRBJ2-5	CATSRDLTTQETQYF
TRBV5-5	TRBJ1-1	CASTPGLSSNTEAFF
TRBV20-1	TRBJ1-2	CSAPKRGGYGYTF
TRBV6-5	TRBJ2-2	CASSYSIRLELFF
TRBV24-1	TRBJ2-1	CATSESGTGSYNEQFF
TRBV9	TRBJ2-1	CASSRAEGTYNEQFF
TRBV5-5	TRBJ2-3	CASSLDRPDTQYF
TRBV7-2	TRBJ2-3	CASSTGTSSDTQYF
TRBV18	TRBJ2-1	CASSPLGVGDEQFF
TRBV11-1	TRBJ2-3	CASSLGDRGSDTQYF
TRBV7-6	TRBJ2-3	CASSLGLGVADTQYF
TRBV5-6	TRBJ2-5	CASSPTLAGAQETQYF
TRBV4-1	TRBJ2-6	CASSPGTVTSGANVLTF
TRBV20-1	TRBJ1-2	CSARIAVRGTGYTF
TRBV7-8	TRBJ1-4	CASSNPGQGGKLFF